These 2 T cell receptor beta chains share one sample of origin, sequenced in a study of tumor-infiltrating lymphocytes in localized non-small cell lung cancer. Assay used: immunoSEQ multiplex PCR; TCRdb lists only in-frame clones, some missing. The sample has around 5,300 clones, roughly 66% seen once. Source material: uninvolved lung tissue not adjacent to the tumor. The receptors shown here come from a human donor with non-small cell lung cancer.

The J gene is TRBJ1-2, the V gene TRBV19; no clear D gene. This CDR3 has 13 amino acids. Germline lookup yields CDR1 LNHDA and CDR2 SQIVND (reference sequence). V dropped 2 bases and J dropped 0 bases, with 4 bases sitting between them. The CDR3 DNA reads TGTGCCAGTAGTATACAAGCTAACTATGGCTACACCTTC. It translates to CASSIQANYGYTF.

Worth noting for this clone: A read error may produce the germline difference seen at one junction end. V and J are TRBV6-1 and TRBJ2-5, with a tentative D call TRBD1 (6 bases). Germline V gives CDR1 MNHNS, CDR2 SASEGT. The CDR3 covers 14 residues. The chain's CDR3 is CAISLLQGKETQYF. The CDR3 region has the DNA TGTGCCATCAGTCTACTACAGGGAAAAGAGACCCAGTACTTC.